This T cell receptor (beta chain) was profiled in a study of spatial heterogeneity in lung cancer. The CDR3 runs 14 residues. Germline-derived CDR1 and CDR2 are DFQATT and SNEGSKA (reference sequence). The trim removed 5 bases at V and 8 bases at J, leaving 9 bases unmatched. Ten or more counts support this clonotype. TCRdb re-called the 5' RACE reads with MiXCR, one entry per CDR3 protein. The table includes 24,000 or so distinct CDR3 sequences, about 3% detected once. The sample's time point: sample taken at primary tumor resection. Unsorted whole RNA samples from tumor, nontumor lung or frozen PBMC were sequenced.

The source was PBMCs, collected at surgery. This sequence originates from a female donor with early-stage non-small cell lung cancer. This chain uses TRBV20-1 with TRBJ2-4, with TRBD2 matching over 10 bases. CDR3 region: CSARRTSGIYIQYF. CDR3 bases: TGCAGTGCTCGTAGGACTAGCGGAATTTACATTCAGTACTTC.